The 26 T cell receptor beta chains below come from one sample, sequenced in a study of blood T cell repertoires in COVID-19. Here immunoSEQ multiplex PCR was the method, and the copy in TCRdb shows in-frame clones only, minus some. The sample lists 25,000 to 35,000 clones, around 87% occurring once. The material sequenced was peripheral blood. Receptors originate from a human donor in a cohort sampled during active COVID-19. The donor label of this sample is uncertain.

This rearrangement joins TRBV18 to TRBJ2-1; 10 nucleotides match TRBD1. V was pared by 3 bases and J by 10 bases, with 6 bases of the junction left unmatched. The CDR3 sequence is 14 residues long. CDR1 and CDR2 (germline): KGHSH, LQKENI. The CDR3, as DNA: TGTGCCAGCTCACCCGGGACAGGGGTTTGGGAGCAGTTCTTC. It is translated as CASSPGTGVWEQFF.

The chain carries TRBV5-1 and TRBJ2-3, with 10 bases lining up with TRBD2. CDR1 is SGHRS and CDR2 is YFSETQ in the germline V gene. The trim removed 2 bases at V and 1 base at J, leaving 10 bases unmatched. The CDR3 covers 18 residues. CDR3 in DNA: TGCGCCAGCAGCTTCGAGGCTAGCGGGAGACTCGGCACAGATACGCAGTATTTT. Translation: CASSFEASGRLGTDTQYF.

Here the CDR3 reads CASSPLGSVNTGELFF. DNA of the CDR3: TGTGCCAGCAGCCCCCTGGGTAGCGTGAACACCGGGGAGCTGTTTTTT. The chain joins TRBV7-9 to TRBJ2-2, with TRBD2 as a possible D gene (5 bases). V lost 5 bases, J lost 1 base, and 14 bases lay in between. The CDR3 length is 16 residues. Germline V gene data show CDR1 as SEHNR and CDR2 as FQNEAQ (reference sequence).

This rearrangement joins TRBV20-1 to TRBJ2-1, with D possibly TRBD2 on 5 matching bases. This CDR3 has 15 residues. V was cut by 3 bases and J by 0 bases, with 12 bases left in between. CDR1 is DFQATT and CDR2 is SNEGSKA in the germline V gene (reference sequence). For the CDR3, the DNA is TGCAGTGCTAGTAGAGCGGCCAGCTCCTACAATGAGCAGTTCTTC. Protein sequence: CSASRAASSYNEQFF.

This chain uses TRBV3-1 (or the pseudogene TRBV3-2) with TRBJ2-5, with D uncertain. The CDR3 extends over 13 amino acids. Trimming pared 3 bases from V and 3 bases from J, leaving 8 bases between. The germline V gene encodes CDR1 LGHDT and CDR2 YNNKEL (reference sequence). This CDR3 reads CASSHTPKETQYF. The CDR3 DNA reads as TGTGCCAGCAGCCATACTCCTAAAGAGACCCAGTACTTC.

The V gene is TRBV5-4, the J gene TRBJ1-1; no firm D call. The CDR3 runs 14 residues. From germline, CDR1 is SGHNT and CDR2 YYREEE (reference sequence). V lost 4 bases and J lost 5, with 15 bases in between. Written as DNA, the CDR3 is TGTGCCAGCAGCCTGGAATCCTCGGGGACTGAAGCTTTCTTT. This codes for CASSLESSGTEAFF.

The chain has TRBV5-4 and TRBJ1-2; no firm D call. The CDR3 consists of 15 residues. Trimming cost V 3 bases and J 8 bases, with 20 bases left between them. CDR1 and CDR2 from the germline V gene are SGHNT and YYREEE (reference sequence). The CDR3 bases are TGTGCCAGCAGCTCCCTTAGACGGGGAAGTTGGGGCTACACCTTC. This encodes CASSSLRRGSWGYTF.

The genes are TRBV24-1 and TRBJ2-3, with 7 nucleotides matching TRBD1. The CDR3 contains 17 residues. V dropped 4 bases and J dropped 2; count of bases not matched to a gene: 11. Germline V gene sequence: CDR1 KGHDR, CDR2 SFDVKD. In DNA form, the CDR3 reads TGTGCCACCAGTGACTCAAGACAGGGACGATCCACAGATACGCAGTATTTT. It yields the protein CATSDSRQGRSTDTQYF.

The rearrangement joins TRBV19 to TRBJ1-3; possibly TRBD1 for D (6 bases). The CDR3 is 17 residues long. Trimming cost V 5 bases and J 0 bases, with 17 bases left between them. Looked up from germline, CDR1 is LNHDA and CDR2 is SQIVND (reference sequence). The chain's CDR3 is CASSSGTLIYSGNTIYF. DNA for the CDR3: TGTGCCAGTAGTTCGGGGACATTGATTTACTCTGGAAACACCATATATTTT.

The V and J genes are TRBV25-1 and TRBJ2-1; 9 positions agree with TRBD1. Germline V gene lookup returns CDR1 MGHDK and CDR2 SYGVNS. V lost 3 bases, J lost 4 bases, and 4 bases stayed unmatched. This CDR3 is built from 15 residues. DNA of the CDR3: TGTGCCAGCAGTGACCCAGGACAGGGGTACAATGAGCAGTTCTTC. This gives the protein CASSDPGQGYNEQFF. Full variable domain (rest looked up from reference TRBV25-1 and TRBJ2-1): EADIYQTPRYLVIGTGKKITLECSQTMGHDKMYWYQQDPGMELHLIHYSYGVNSTEKGDLSSESTVSRIRTEHFPLTLESARPSHTSQYLCASSDPGQGYNEQFFGPGTRLTVL.

V usage is TRBV7-9 and J usage is TRBJ2-1; 7 bases match TRBD1. The CDR3 runs to 14 residues. The germline V gene has CDR1 SEHNR and CDR2 FQNEAQ (reference sequence). V lost 5 bases and J lost 8; bases outside the gene matches: 9. DNA of the CDR3: TGTGCCAGCAGCCTCCGACAGGGATCGGATGAGCAGTTCTTC. Its translation is CASSLRQGSDEQFF.

The chain uses TRBV19 and TRBJ1-2; TRBD1 matches at 9 bases. Per the germline V gene, CDR1 is LNHDA and CDR2 is SQIVND (reference sequence). V lost 6 bases to trimming and J lost 1 base; unmatched junction nucleotides: 6. There are 15 residues in the CDR3. The CDR3 spells CASRGDREFNYGYTF. The CDR3 bases are TGTGCCAGTAGGGGGGACAGGGAATTTAACTATGGCTACACCTTC.

This chain uses TRBV3-1 (or the pseudogene TRBV3-2) with TRBJ1-4; tentatively, D is TRBD1 (6 bases). This CDR3 has 13 amino acids. Deletions cut 4 bases from V and 8 bases from J, with 11 bases between. Germline CDR1 reads LGHDT; CDR2 reads YNNKEL (reference sequence). In DNA, the CDR3 is TGTGCCAGCAGCCGAGCTCAGGGGGAAAAACTGTTTTTT. Its translation: CASSRAQGEKLFF.

The V and J genes are TRBV4-2 and TRBJ1-1; no clear D. This CDR3 contains 15 residues. Germline values: CDR1 LGHNA, CDR2 YNFKEQ. V shed 7 bases and J shed 8 bases, with 23 bases lying between them. The DNA for the CDR3 is TGTGCCAGCACCTCACAAGCGGTGGGCGGGGTCGAAGCTTTCTTT. Amino acid sequence: CASTSQAVGGVEAFF.

This sequence joins TRBV6-2 or TRBV6-3 and TRBJ1-2; maybe TRBD1 (6 bases). From germline, CDR1 is MNHEY and CDR2 SVGEGT. The V end was cut by 6 bases, the J end by 2 bases, with 13 bases between. The CDR3 is 14 amino acids. The CDR3 region is CASSPLDRNYGYTF. The CDR3 DNA reads as TGTGCCAGCAGCCCCCTCGACAGGAACTATGGCTACACCTTC.

This sequence joins TRBV4-2 and TRBJ1-2, with D possibly being TRBD1 (5 bases). Germline values: CDR1 LGHNA, CDR2 YNFKEQ. CDR3 length equals 13 residues. Trimming left V 1 base short and J 2 bases short, with 5 bases between. In nucleotides, the CDR3 is TGTGCCAGCAGCCAAGCAGGGAACTATGGCTACACCTTC. Protein sequence: CASSQAGNYGYTF.

The V gene is TRBV3-1 (or the pseudogene TRBV3-2), the J gene TRBJ2-7; 7 bases match TRBD1. CDR1 LGHDT and CDR2 YNNKEL come from the germline V gene (reference sequence). Trimming cost V 0 bases and J 3 bases; bases outside gene matches: 5. CDR3 length: 15 amino acids. CDR3 in amino acids: CASSQDRQGYYEQYF. The CDR3, as DNA: TGTGCCAGCAGCCAAGATCGACAGGGCTACTACGAGCAGTACTTC.

In nucleotides, the CDR3 is TGTGCCAGCAGCCCCCGCGGGAGTGGCTCTGGGGCCAACGTCCTGACTTTC. This codes for CASSPRGSGSGANVLTF. The genes are TRBV7-9 and TRBJ2-6; TRBD2 agrees at 7 bases. Germline CDR1 is SEHNR and CDR2 is FQNEAQ (reference sequence). CDR3 length: 17 residues. The ends lost 5 bases at V and 0 bases at J; junction bases unmatched: 7.

The chain joins TRBV19 to TRBJ1-1; D is perhaps TRBD1 (5 bases). This CDR3 is built from 14 residues. The germline V gene has CDR1 LNHDA and CDR2 SQIVND (reference sequence). Trimming removed 4 bases at V and 2 bases at J, with 11 bases between. CDR3 sequence (DNA): TGTGCCAGTAGTAGGGGCAGGTCCAACACTGAAGCTTTCTTT. Residues: CASSRGRSNTEAFF.

This rearrangement joins TRBV29-1 to TRBJ2-3; 10 nucleotides match TRBD2. V shed 0 bases and J 3 bases; nucleotides not matched to a gene: 6. CDR1 is SQVTM and CDR2 is ANQGSEA in the germline V gene. The CDR3 runs 16 residues. CDR3 in amino acids: CSVEDSLAGETDTQYF. The CDR3 nucleotides read TGCAGCGTTGAAGATAGCCTAGCGGGAGAGACAGATACGCAGTATTTT.

This clone showed up just a few times. The chain uses TRBV15 and TRBJ1-4; TRBD1 matches at 8 bases. CDR3 length: 17 residues. Germline V gene lookup returns CDR1 LNHNV and CDR2 YYDKDF (reference sequence). J lost 0 bases, V lost 3 bases, and 6 bases had no gene match. The chain's CDR3 is CATSSKKDRATNEKLFF. The CDR3 DNA is TGTGCCACCAGCAGCAAGAAGGACAGGGCAACTAATGAAAAACTGTTTTTT.

The chain uses TRBV27 and TRBJ2-1, with 8 bases lining up with TRBD1. Losses at the gene ends were 5 bases for V and 7 bases for J; bases not matched to a gene: 10. The V gene's germline CDR1 is MNHEY and CDR2 SMNVEV (reference sequence). This CDR3 has 15 amino acids. The CDR3 DNA sequence: TGTGCCAGCAGTGTAGGACAGGGCCTCCAGAATGAGCAGTTCTTC. Amino acids: CASSVGQGLQNEQFF.

The CDR3 DNA sequence: TGCAGCGTGGGCCAGGGGTCCAACTATGGCTACACCTTC. It is translated as CSVGQGSNYGYTF. The chain couples TRBV29-1 to TRBJ1-2, with TRBD1 as a possible D gene (6 bases). Trimming stripped 6 bases from V and 2 bases from J, with 13 bases between. CDR3 length: 13 residues. CDR1 is SQVTM and CDR2 is ANQGSEA in the germline V gene.

This clone has just a few counts. Different DNA sequences within this sample yield the same CDR3. The chain uses TRBV27 and TRBJ2-3, with 9 bases identical to TRBD2. V lost 5 bases, J lost 4 bases, and 4 bases stayed unmatched. This CDR3 has 14 amino acids. Per germline, CDR1 MNHEY and CDR2 SMNVEV (reference sequence). The CDR3 region is CASSLGTSPDTQYF. In DNA form, the CDR3 reads TGTGCCAGCAGTCTTGGGACTAGCCCAGATACGCAGTATTTT.

This clone came up a few times. This rearrangement joins TRBV18 to TRBJ2-3, with 12 bases that match TRBD2. Germline loops: CDR1 KGHSH, CDR2 LQKENI. The CDR3 length is 16 residues. J gave up 0 bases and V 2 bases, and 0 bases lay outside the gene matches. In DNA, the CDR3 is TGTGCCAGCTCACCAGGGACTAGCGGGAGCACAGATACGCAGTATTTT. Protein sequence: CASSPGTSGSTDTQYF.

V and J are TRBV4-1 and TRBJ2-7, with 10 bases fitting TRBD2. Germline V lookup: CDR1 MGHRA, CDR2 YSYEKL. This CDR3 is 19 amino acids long. V was pared by 4 bases and J by 5 bases, with 20 bases of the junction left unmatched. CDR3 nucleotide sequence: TGCGCCAGCAGCCCCTCCGGGGCTAGCGGGAGCGGCAGGGGCCACGAGCAGTACTTC. Translation gives CASSPSGASGSGRGHEQYF.